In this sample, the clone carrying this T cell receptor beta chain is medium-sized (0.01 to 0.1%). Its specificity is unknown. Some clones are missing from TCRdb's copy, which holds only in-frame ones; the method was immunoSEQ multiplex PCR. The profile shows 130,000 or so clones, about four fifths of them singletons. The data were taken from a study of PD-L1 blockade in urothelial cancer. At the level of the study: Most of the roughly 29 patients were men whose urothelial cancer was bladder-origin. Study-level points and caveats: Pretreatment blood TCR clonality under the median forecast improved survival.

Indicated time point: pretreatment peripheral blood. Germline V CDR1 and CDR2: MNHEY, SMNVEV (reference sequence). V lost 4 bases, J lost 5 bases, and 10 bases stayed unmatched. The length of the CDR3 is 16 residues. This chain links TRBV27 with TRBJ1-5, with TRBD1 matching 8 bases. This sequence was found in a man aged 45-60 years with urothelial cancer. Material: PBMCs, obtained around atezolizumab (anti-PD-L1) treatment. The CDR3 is CASSSTGGGWDQPQHF. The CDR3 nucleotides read TGTGCCAGCAGTTCCACAGGGGGGGGGTGGGATCAGCCCCAGCATTTT.